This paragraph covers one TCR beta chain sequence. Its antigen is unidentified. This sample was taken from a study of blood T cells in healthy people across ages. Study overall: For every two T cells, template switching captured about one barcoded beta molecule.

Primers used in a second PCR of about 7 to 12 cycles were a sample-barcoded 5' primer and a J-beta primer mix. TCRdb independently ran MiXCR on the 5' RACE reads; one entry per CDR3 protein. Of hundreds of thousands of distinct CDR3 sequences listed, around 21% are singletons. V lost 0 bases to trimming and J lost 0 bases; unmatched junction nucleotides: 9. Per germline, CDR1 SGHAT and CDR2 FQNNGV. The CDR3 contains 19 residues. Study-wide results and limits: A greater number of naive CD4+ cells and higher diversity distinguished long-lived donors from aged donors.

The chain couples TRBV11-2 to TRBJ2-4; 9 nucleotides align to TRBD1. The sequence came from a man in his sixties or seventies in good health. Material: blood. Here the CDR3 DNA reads TGTGCCAGCAGCTTAGATTTCGGACAGGGGAAACTAGCCAAAAACATTCAGTACTTC. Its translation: CASSLDFGQGKLAKNIQYF.